The TCR beta chain described here comes from a study of spatial heterogeneity in lung cancer. On the study more broadly: Matched bulk RNA-seq provided a T cell module score, and TCR transcript counts in tumor regions correlated strongly with it. Raw reads contained each unique TCR and UMI combination more than ten times on average. Study outcomes and limitations: Mutation tallies in tumors tracked expanded intratumoral alpha and beta TCR counts. Coverage of tumor T cells, by estimate, reached around 7.5% for alpha chains and about 12% for beta chains.

As regards this clonotype: Its antigen remains unidentified.

Each molecule of TCR cDNA was tagged with one unique molecular identifier. TCRdb used MiXCR to reprocess the 5' RACE reads, holding one entry per CDR3 protein. The data show 9,000 to 13,000 distinct CDR3 sequences, approximately 8% seen once. Germline assignment: CDR1 LGHDT and CDR2 YNNKEL (reference sequence). V was cut by 0 bases and J by 0 bases, with 15 bases left in between. The CDR3 sequence is 18 residues long. The time point is: sample taken at primary tumor resection. The V call is TRBV3-1, the J call TRBJ1-3; tentatively, D is TRBD1 (6 bases). This TCR derives from a female donor with early-stage non-small cell lung cancer. Sequences were derived from lung tumor tissue, sampled at surgery. CDR3 in DNA: TGTGCCAGCAGCCAAGAGGGGGGGGCACCACGCTCTGGAAACACCATATATTTT. It encodes CASSQEGGAPRSGNTIYF.